The 14 T cell receptor beta chains listed next were all sequenced from one sample in a study of control samples from healthy donors and cancer patients. Data came from immunoSEQ multiplex PCR; TCRdb stores just in-frame clones and leaves some out. This sample has about 27,000 clones, with roughly 90% found just once. The sample was PBMCs. The receptors here all came from a man over 45 with lung cancer.

The chain has TRBV29-1 and TRBJ1-5; no clear D gene. The CDR3 loop spans 14 amino acids. V was shortened by 1 base and J by 6 bases, with 13 bases between the two germline ends. The germline gives CDR1 SQVTM, CDR2 ANQGSEA. The CDR3 region has the DNA TGCAGCGTTGAAGGGGCGGCGGCGGGTCAGCCCCAGCATTTT. It yields the protein CSVEGAAAGQPQHF.

This clone was seen only once. V is TRBV19 and J is TRBJ1-1; D perhaps matches TRBD1 (6 bases). CDR1 and CDR2 (germline): LNHDA, SQIVND (reference sequence). Trimming left V 3 bases short and J 1 base short, with 15 bases between. The CDR3 runs to 16 residues. CDR3 nucleotides: TGTGCCAGTAGTATGGCGGGGGCCCGGGGGAACACTGAAGCTTTCTTT. This gives the protein CASSMAGARGNTEAFF.

This clone occurred a few times. J is TRBJ1-1 and V is TRBV2; weak D call: TRBD1 (5 bases). The V and J ends lost 7 bases and 4 bases respectively, with 16 bases between them. The CDR3 sequence is 14 residues long. CDR1 and CDR2 from the germline V gene are SNHLY and FYNNEI. The CDR3 DNA follows: TGTGCCAGCACCTTCGGTGGGGGGGTCACTGAAGCTTTCTTT. It codes for CASTFGGGVTEAFF.

This chain joins TRBV29-1 and TRBJ2-7; TRBD2 aligns across 7 bases. CDR1 SQVTM and CDR2 ANQGSEA come from the germline V gene. V trimming: 3 bases; J trimming: 2 bases; junction bases outside the gene matches: 4. The CDR3 length is 13 residues. The CDR3 nucleotides are TGCAGCGTTGAGGCGGGGGACGCCTACGAGCAGTACTTC. Translating gives CSVEAGDAYEQYF.

The rearrangement links TRBV5-6 to TRBJ2-5; D gene unclear. Deletions cut 0 bases from V and 2 bases from J, with 8 bases between. Germline CDR1 and CDR2: SGHDT and YYEEEE. The CDR3 has 14 amino acids. This CDR3 is CASSLGIRQETQYF. The DNA of the CDR3 is TGTGCCAGCAGCTTGGGTATCAGGCAAGAGACCCAGTACTTC.

The chain links TRBV4-1 to TRBJ2-3, with D perhaps being TRBD1 or TRBD2 (5 bases each). Trimming stripped 3 bases from V and 0 bases from J, with 10 bases between. The germline gives CDR1 MGHRA, CDR2 YSYEKL. The length of the CDR3 is 15 residues. The CDR3: CASSHPGRSTDTQYF. As DNA, the CDR3 is TGCGCCAGCAGCCACCCGGGACGGAGCACAGATACGCAGTATTTT.

J is TRBJ2-3 and V is TRBV13; D remains ambiguous. The CDR3 is 13 amino acids. V lost 8 bases, J lost 1 base, and 10 bases lay in between. From germline, CDR1 is PRHDT and CDR2 FYEKMQ (reference sequence). The CDR3 loop is CASSLLGTDTQYF. The CDR3 coding sequence is TGTGCCAGCTCCTTGTTAGGCACAGATACGCAGTATTTT.

The genes are TRBV4-3 and TRBJ1-2; D gene unclear. Trimming took off 0 bases at V and 4 bases at J, with 3 bases between the two ends. The germline V gene encodes CDR1 LGHNA and CDR2 YSLEER. The CDR3 contains 12 residues. CDR3 sequence: CASSQDRYGYTF. CDR3 nucleotide sequence: TGCGCCAGCAGCCAAGACCGCTATGGCTACACCTTC.

V gene TRBV12-3 or TRBV12-4 combines with J gene TRBJ1-1; D unresolved. The CDR3 runs 11 residues. V was cut by 6 bases and J by 4 bases, with 6 bases left in between. CDR3 DNA: TGTGCCAGCAGCGCGGGCACTGAAGCTTTCTTT. Translation: CASSAGTEAFF.

This chain uses TRBV21-1 with TRBJ1-4. TRBV21-1 is a recognized pseudogene. This CDR3 region has 13 residues. In DNA form, the CDR3 reads TGTGCCAGCACATTAGGGATATGGGAAAAACTGTTTTTT. Amino acids: CASTLGIWEKLFF.

This chain uses TRBV4-3 with TRBJ2-2, with D possibly matching TRBD2 (6 bases). The CDR3 is made up of 22 amino acids. CDR1 is LGHNA, CDR2 YSLEER, per germline. V was cut by 0 bases and J by 5 bases, with 31 bases left in between. CDR3 DNA sequence: TGCGCCAGCAGCCAAGAGATACTGGGCTGGGACGGGGGATCTTTGAGGACCGGGGAGCTGTTTTTT. Its protein is CASSQEILGWDGGSLRTGELFF.

V and J are TRBV19 and TRBJ1-5, with D possibly matching TRBD1 (5 bases). This CDR3 contains 14 residues. Germline V CDR1 and CDR2: LNHDA, SQIVND (reference sequence). The V end lost 0 bases, the J end lost 7 bases, and 10 bases lay between the germline ends. The CDR3 DNA reads TGTGCCAGTAGTATAGAAGGGGTAGGGCAGCCCCAGCATTTT. It yields the protein CASSIEGVGQPQHF.

The CDR3 here is CASSHGTGGILLAKNIQYF. Here the CDR3 DNA reads TGCGCCAGCAGCCATGGGACAGGTGGAATCCTTTTAGCCAAAAACATTCAGTACTTC. J is TRBJ2-4 and V is TRBV4-1; 8 nucleotides match TRBD1. The V gene's germline CDR1 is MGHRA and CDR2 YSYEKL. The length of the CDR3 is 19 residues. V trimming: 3 bases; J trimming: 0 bases; junction bases outside the gene matches: 13.

V usage is TRBV10-1 and J usage is TRBJ2-7; 7 bases match TRBD2. The V gene's germline CDR1 is WNHNN and CDR2 SYGVQD (reference sequence). The CDR3 has 14 residues. V trimming: 2 bases; J trimming: 4 bases; junction bases outside the gene matches: 5. The CDR3 is CASSEKRGKYEQYF. The CDR3, as DNA: TGCGCCAGCAGTGAGAAGCGGGGTAAGTACGAGCAGTACTTC.